What follows describes a single TCR beta chain. The antigen is not known. The source of the sample is a study of beta chain features in type 1 diabetes. About the research overall: Some 99 million sorted cells were examined across all samples. The study, taken as a whole, reports: Healthy donors had naive, central memory and Treg TCRB repertoires that appeared less similar than those seen among patients. A possible short-template PCR bias applies equally to patients and controls.

In total, each donor contributed a single heparinised blood draw that averaged about 110 mL. cDNA synthesis used the whole RNA isolate, giving expressed TCRB sequences. The data were produced by immunoSEQ multiplex PCR, yet TCRdb's version contains in-frame clones alone and is incomplete. The sample has more than 300,000 clones, around 16% seen once. V was clipped by 0 bases and J by 8 bases, with 11 bases between them. Per the germline V gene, CDR1 is LNHNV and CDR2 is YYDKDF (reference sequence). CDR3 length: 14 residues. The V call is TRBV15, the J call TRBJ2-1; possible D gene TRBD1, 6 bases. The source of this sequence is a woman between 18 and 29 years old in good health. Sequenced: naive CD4+ T cells from blood. The CDR3 DNA follows: TGTGCCACCAGCAGAGATCCAGGGGCTGATGAGCAGTTCTTC. Translated, it gives CATSRDPGADEQFF. The full variable domain, with the rest looked up from reference TRBV15 and TRBJ2-1, is DAMVIQNPRYQVTQFGKPVTLSCSQTLNHNVMYWYQQKSSQAPKLLFHYYDKDFNNEADTPDNFQSRRPNTSFCFLDIRSPGLGDTAMYLCATSRDPGADEQFFGPGTRLTVL.